Listed below are T cell receptor beta chains from one sample, sequenced in a study of blood T cell repertoires in COVID-19. The protocol was immunoSEQ multiplex PCR, while the TCRdb copy is restricted to in-frame clones and leaves out a portion. The repertoire holds 17,000 or so clones, with 78% as singletons. The specimen sequenced was peripheral blood. These TCRs come from a man aged 55 to 69 with active or convalescent COVID-19. Each CDR3 is given with its conserved first and last residue. A D gene is named only where the DNA matches it firmly. Clone size appears in some rows only: once, few, many, or a class for an expanded clone.

CDR3 length	clone size	D gene	V gene	J gene	CDR3 DNA	CDR3 protein
13	few	.	TRBV6-5	TRBJ1-2	TGTGCCAGCAGTTACGGCAGGGACTATGGCTACACCTTC	CASSYGRDYGYTF
15	.	TRBD1	TRBV6-5	TRBJ2-5	TGTGCCAGCAGTTACATGGCAGGGGGTCGAGAGACCCAGTACTTC	CASSYMAGGRETQYF
15	few	.	TRBV21-1	TRBJ1-1	TGTGCCAGCAGCAGGGGCGACAGGGCGGGGACTGAAGCTTTCTTT	CASSRGDRAGTEAFF
16	.	TRBD1	TRBV28	TRBJ2-2	TGTGCCAGCAGGATCTCCGGGACAGGGGCCCACGGGGAGCTGTTTTTT	CASRISGTGAHGELFF
18	.	.	TRBV5-3	TRBJ1-6	TGTGCCAGAAGCTCGCTTTTAGGACGCAGAGCTCCAGGGTCACCCCTCCACTTT	CARSSLLGRRAPGSPLHF
13	.	.	TRBV6-5	TRBJ1-5	TGTGCCAGCAGCTTAAGCGGGGGTCAGCCCCAGCATTTT	CASSLSGGQPQHF
16	.	.	TRBV27	TRBJ2-7	TGTGCCAGCAGTAACCTACAGGGACCCAGCTCCTACGAGCAGTACTTC	CASSNLQGPSSYEQYF
14	medium-sized	TRBD1	TRBV19	TRBJ1-5	TGTGCCAGTAGTATAGGGACAGGGGATCAGCCCCAGCATTTT	CASSIGTGDQPQHF
17	.	TRBD2	TRBV9	TRBJ2-1	TGTGCCAGCAGCGTAGAACTAGCGGGAGTTATAAGGAATGAGCAGTTCTTC	CASSVELAGVIRNEQFF
16	few	.	TRBV4-2	TRBJ2-2	TGTGCCAGCAGCCAAGAAGGTAGCAGGAACACCGGGGAGCTGTTTTTT	CASSQEGSRNTGELFF
14	.	.	TRBV18	TRBJ2-3	TGTGCCAGCTCACCTTCGGGGTACACAGATACGCAGTATTTT	CASSPSGYTDTQYF
15	.	TRBD1	TRBV20-1	TRBJ1-4	TGCAGTGCTAGTCCCCTCGGGACAGGGGGGGAAAAACTGTTTTTT	CSASPLGTGGEKLFF
16	.	.	TRBV2	TRBJ1-3	TGTGCCAGCAGCCGCCACAGGGATACCTCTGGAAACACCATATATTTT	CASSRHRDTSGNTIYF
15	.	.	TRBV28	TRBJ2-3	TGTGCCAGCAGTTTCCCCCAGCATCAGGCAGATACGCAGTATTTT	CASSFPQHQADTQYF
16	.	TRBD1	TRBV27	TRBJ2-3	TGTGCCAGCAGTTTGCGGACAGGGACCACAGGAGATACGCAGTATTTT	CASSLRTGTTGDTQYF
12	.	.	TRBV5-1	TRBJ1-4	TGCGCCAGCAAGGCGGGTAATGAAAAACTGTTTTTT	CASKAGNEKLFF
14	.	.	TRBV19	TRBJ1-2	TGTGCCAGTAGTGCCCAGGGTTACAACTATGGCTACACCTTC	CASSAQGYNYGYTF
16	.	.	TRBV19	TRBJ1-2	TGTGCCAGTAGTATAGGGACTGGAGGGCAGGGCTATGGCTACACCTTC	CASSIGTGGQGYGYTF
15	.	.	TRBV6-1	TRBJ2-7	TGTGCCAGCAGTGAAGGACTTGAACAGGAATACGAGCAGTACTTC	CASSEGLEQEYEQYF
14	.	.	TRBV30	TRBJ2-3	TGTGCCTGGAGTGTCGGCGGGAGCACAGATACGCAGTATTTT	CAWSVGGSTDTQYF
16	.	.	TRBV5-6	TRBJ1-4	TGTGCCAGCAGCTCCACAGGGATTTGGGCTAATGAAAAACTGTTTTTT	CASSSTGIWANEKLFF
15	.	.	TRBV29-1	TRBJ2-7	TGCAGCGTTGACCTCCGGACACCCAGCTCCTACGAGCAGTACTTC	CSVDLRTPSSYEQYF
15	once	.	TRBV18	TRBJ2-3	TGTGCCAGCTCACCTCCTGGGACTAGCACAGATACGCAGTATTTT	CASSPPGTSTDTQYF
15	.	.	TRBV6-4	TRBJ1-5	TGTGCCAGCAGTGACTCGAACTCCCTCAATCAGCCCCAGCATTTT	CASSDSNSLNQPQHF
18	.	TRBD1	TRBV11-3	TRBJ2-7	TGTGCCAGCAGCCCGACGATTGGGACAGGGGGTTTTATGGGCGAGCAGTACTTC	CASSPTIGTGGFMGEQYF
12	.	.	TRBV2	TRBJ1-1	TGTGCCAGCAGTAAGCTCGACCGGGAAACTTTCTTT	CASSKLDRETFF
15	.	.	TRBV7-9	TRBJ2-1	TGTGCCAGCAGCTCGACAGATGGAGACCACAATGAGCAGTTCTTC	CASSSTDGDHNEQFF
16	.	.	TRBV11-3	TRBJ2-7	TGTGCCAGCAGCTTAGTTTTTGGAGCGGCCGCCTACGAGCAGTACTTC	CASSLVFGAAAYEQYF
16	.	TRBD2	TRBV5-4	TRBJ2-3	TGTGCCAGCAGCTTGGAGATACTAGCGGGGACAGATACGCAGTATTTT	CASSLEILAGTDTQYF
15	.	TRBD2	TRBV3-1/TRBV3-2	TRBJ2-3	TGTGCCAGCAGCCAAGAACTAGCGGGAGGACATACGCAGTATTTT	CASSQELAGGHTQYF
13	few	TRBD1	TRBV29-1	TRBJ2-3	TGCAGCGCCGGGACAGTTCTTACAGATACGCAGTATTTT	CSAGTVLTDTQYF
15	.	TRBD1	TRBV6-5	TRBJ1-6	TGTGCCAGCGGGGGCAGGGGGGACTATAATTCACCCCTCCACTTT	CASGGRGDYNSPLHF
16	.	TRBD2	TRBV6-5	TRBJ2-3	TGTGCCAGCAGTTACTCGACTAGCGGGAGTCAAGATACGCAGTATTTT	CASSYSTSGSQDTQYF
15	few	.	TRBV5-1	TRBJ2-3	TGCGCCAGCAGCCGAACGGGAGCGACAACAGATACGCAGTATTTT	CASSRTGATTDTQYF
13	.	.	TRBV28	TRBJ1-4	TGTGCCAGCAGCACCCCTGCGGTTGAAAAACTGTTTTTT	CASSTPAVEKLFF
15	.	TRBD1	TRBV29-1	TRBJ1-1	TGCAGCTCCGAAGCGTGGGACAGATGGAACACTGAAGCTTTCTTT	CSSEAWDRWNTEAFF
13	.	TRBD1	TRBV12-3/TRBV12-4	TRBJ1-2	TGTGCCAGCAGTCGAGACAGGGGTGGTGGCTACACCTTC	CASSRDRGGGYTF
14	.	TRBD2	TRBV2	TRBJ2-4	TGTGCCAGCCTCCTCCGGGAGGCCGGGAACATTCAGTACTTC	CASLLREAGNIQYF
13	.	TRBD1	TRBV29-1	TRBJ2-2	TGCAGCGTTGCCGACAGGGACGCCGGGGAGCTGTTTTTT	CSVADRDAGELFF
15	.	TRBD1	TRBV5-4	TRBJ1-4	TGTGCCAGCAGCTACGGACAGGGCACTAATGAAAAACTGTTTTTT	CASSYGQGTNEKLFF
11	.	TRBD1	TRBV28	TRBJ1-2	TGTGCCAGCGGCAGACAGGGCGGCTACACCTTC	CASGRQGGYTF
15	.	TRBD1	TRBV5-1	TRBJ1-2	TGCGCCAGCAGTTCTGGACAGGGCTTCTACTATGGCTACACCTTC	CASSSGQGFYYGYTF
17	.	TRBD1	TRBV18	TRBJ1-6	TGTGCCAGCTCTGACAAGTCAGGGGGCGCTGGGAATTCACCCCTCCACTTT	CASSDKSGGAGNSPLHF
15	.	.	TRBV5-1	TRBJ2-1	TGCGCCAGCAGCTTGGGGGTCGGGAGCTACAATGAGCAGTTCTTC	CASSLGVGSYNEQFF
14	.	TRBD1	TRBV6-4	TRBJ1-2	TGTGCCAGCAGGGTACTAGGGGGCAATCGGGGCTACACCTTC	CASRVLGGNRGYTF